A single sample gave rise to the 17 T cell receptor beta chains below, sequenced in a study of Ad26.COV2.S vaccination and SARS-CoV-2 variants. Indicated treatment: about 20 received Ad26.COV2.S at low or high dose, single or two shots; about 5 received placebo; per-sample allocation not given. Day 63 after the first injection of vaccine or placebo was the sampling time. Profiled with immunoSEQ multiplex PCR; TCRdb holds only in-frame clones, not every one. The sample lists around 320,000 clones, around 86% seen once, with approximately 3.6% in the top ten. Sequenced material: peripheral blood, taken in a trial of Ad26.COV2.S vaccine versus placebo. All receptors come from a person aged 18 to 59 who received the Ad26.COV2.S COVID-19 vaccine or a placebo.

The chain links TRBV10-1 to TRBJ1-6, with TRBD1 identical over 7 bases. This CDR3 contains 13 residues. CDR1 is WNHNN, CDR2 SYGVQD, per germline (reference sequence). V lost 7 bases and J lost 6; bases outside the gene matches: 3. CDR3 nucleotide sequence: TGCGCCAGCAACCGACAGGGTAATTCACCCCTCCACTTT. Its translation: CASNRQGNSPLHF.

V usage is TRBV30 and J usage is TRBJ2-1; D is possibly TRBD2 (5 bases). V was shortened by 4 bases and J by 6 bases, with 16 bases between the two germline ends. Germline CDR1 reads GTSNPN; CDR2 reads SVGIG (reference sequence). The CDR3 spans 14 residues. For the CDR3, the DNA is TGTGCCTGGAAGGGTCAGCGGATGAGCAATGAGCAGTTCTTC. Translated, it gives CAWKGQRMSNEQFF.

The genes are TRBV13 and TRBJ2-1, with D hard to call. CDR1 and CDR2 from the germline V gene are PRHDT and FYEKMQ (reference sequence). There are 12 residues in the CDR3. The ends were cut back, 5 bases at V and 7 bases at J, with 9 bases in the middle. The CDR3 sequence is CASSLSHNEQFF. CDR3 DNA sequence: TGTGCCAGCAGCCTAAGTCATAATGAGCAGTTCTTC.

The chain links TRBV5-1 to TRBJ2-5; unclear D gene. V gave up 8 bases and J gave up 0 bases, with 14 bases separating them. The CDR3 is 14 amino acids. Germline CDR1 is SGHRS and CDR2 is YFSETQ. CDR3 nucleotide sequence: TGCGCCAGTCGCGTCCCCAGGAACCAAGAGACCCAGTACTTC. Protein: CASRVPRNQETQYF.

This sequence joins TRBV7-2 and TRBJ2-5, with 7 bases lining up with TRBD2. From germline, CDR1 is SGHTA and CDR2 FQGNSA. V trimming: 2 bases; J trimming: 5 bases; junction bases outside the gene matches: 11. The CDR3 sequence is 16 residues long. The CDR3 region is CASSLRLTGGIETQYF. In nucleotides, the CDR3 is TGTGCCAGCAGCTTAAGACTCACGGGGGGTATCGAGACCCAGTACTTC.

CDR3: CSASQNYGTGGPSNQPQHF. CDR3 bases: TGCAGTGCTAGTCAAAATTACGGGACAGGGGGACCGAGCAATCAGCCCCAGCATTTT. The chain has TRBV20-1 and TRBJ1-5; 11 bases map to TRBD1. Germline-derived CDR1 and CDR2 are DFQATT and SNEGSKA (reference sequence). The CDR3 covers 19 residues. J gave up 1 base and V 3 bases, and 14 bases lay outside the gene matches.

The V and J genes are TRBV3-1 (or the pseudogene TRBV3-2) and TRBJ1-2; D may be TRBD1 (6 bases). This CDR3 has 13 residues. The V gene lost 5 bases and the J gene lost 3 bases, with 10 bases spanning the gap. CDR1 is LGHDT and CDR2 is YNNKEL in the germline V gene (reference sequence). CDR3 nucleotide sequence: TGTGCCAGCAGCGGGACAAACGACTATGGCTACACCTTC. It is translated as CASSGTNDYGYTF.

The chain links TRBV9 to TRBJ1-5, with D maybe TRBD1 (6 bases). The V end was cut by 0 bases, the J end by 0 bases, with 13 bases between. The CDR3 has 17 amino acids. CDR1 is SGDLS, CDR2 YYNGEE, per germline. The CDR3 loop is CASSVDGTLNSNQPQHF. CDR3 in DNA: TGTGCCAGCAGCGTAGACGGGACACTCAATAGCAATCAGCCCCAGCATTTT.

This rearrangement joins TRBV7-6 to TRBJ1-3, with a weak D call TRBD1 (5 bases). The CDR3 runs 15 residues. The germline V and J ends were trimmed by 4 bases and 0 bases, with 10 bases remaining between them. Germline V lookup: CDR1 SGHVS, CDR2 FNYEAQ. CDR3 amino acids: CASSWDGVSGNTIYF. CDR3 coding DNA: TGTGCCAGCAGCTGGGACGGGGTCTCTGGAAACACCATATATTTT.

The V call is TRBV19, the J call TRBJ1-6, with 9 bases fitting TRBD1. The CDR3 loop spans 14 amino acids. Per the germline V gene, CDR1 is LNHDA and CDR2 is SQIVND (reference sequence). J gave up 4 bases and V 10 bases, and 5 bases lay outside the gene matches. CDR3 sequence reads: CATLDRGYNSPLHF. The CDR3 region has the DNA TGTGCCACCCTGGACAGGGGTTATAATTCACCCCTCCACTTT.

The chain couples TRBV6-5 to TRBJ1-1; no definite D call. Trimming stripped 5 bases from V and 1 base from J, with 14 bases between. This CDR3 has 15 residues. Germline lookup yields CDR1 MNHEY and CDR2 SVGAGI. The CDR3 protein is CASSIWEHPNTEAFF. CDR3 sequence (DNA): TGTGCCAGCAGTATCTGGGAACATCCGAACACTGAAGCTTTCTTT.

The chain combines TRBV7-2 with TRBJ2-5, with D hard to call. The CDR3 extends over 16 amino acids. Germline loops: CDR1 SGHTA, CDR2 FQGNSA. V gave up 0 bases and J gave up 4 bases, with 15 bases separating them. CDR3 residues: CASSLAPVVPLETQYF. The CDR3 coding sequence is TGTGCCAGCAGCTTAGCCCCGGTTGTCCCATTAGAGACCCAGTACTTC.

This clone was found once. The rearrangement links TRBV6-5 to TRBJ2-1; D remains unclear. Trimming took 2 bases from V and 5 from J, leaving 7 bases between them. CDR1 is MNHEY and CDR2 is SVGAGI in the germline V gene. This CDR3 is built from 13 residues. The CDR3 spells CASSYGVNNEQFF. The CDR3 coding sequence is TGTGCCAGCAGTTACGGGGTGAACAATGAGCAGTTCTTC.

This CDR3 reads CASSSPASEKLFF. As DNA, the CDR3 is TGTGCCAGCAGTTCCCCGGCGAGTGAAAAACTGTTTTTT. The chain has TRBV6-5 and TRBJ1-4; D remains unclear. In germline, CDR1 is MNHEY, CDR2 SVGAGI. Trimming left V 4 bases short and J 7 bases short, with 10 bases between. There are 13 residues in the CDR3.

To note about this clone: Other DNA sequences of this sample code for an identical CDR3. The rearrangement joins TRBV12-3 or TRBV12-4 to TRBJ1-5; D unclear. V was clipped by 3 bases and J by 2 bases, with 5 bases between them. The CDR3 is 13 amino acids. CDR3 sequence reads: CASSFGGNQPQHF. CDR3 sequence (DNA): TGTGCCAGCAGTTTTGGGGGCAATCAGCCCCAGCATTTT.

This chain joins TRBV19 and TRBJ2-2; D is unresolved. Trimming left V 5 bases short and J 4 bases short, with 14 bases between. The CDR3 consists of 15 residues. Germline V gene lookup returns CDR1 LNHDA and CDR2 SQIVND (reference sequence). The CDR3 is CASSVVLKATGELFF. The CDR3 coding sequence is TGTGCCAGTAGTGTTGTCTTAAAGGCCACCGGGGAGCTGTTTTTT.

The chain's CDR3 is CASSKGDSGDIYNEQFF. In DNA, the CDR3 is TGTGCCAGCAGCAAAGGTGATAGCGGGGACATCTACAATGAGCAGTTCTTC. This sequence joins TRBV21-1 and TRBJ2-1; no check of the table's D call, TRBD2, against the DNA was made. TRBV21-1 is assigned pseudogene status. The CDR3 totals 17 residues.